A single sample gave rise to the 9 T cell receptor beta chains below, sequenced in a study of glioma-infiltrating T cells. The iRepertoire nested amplicon-rescue multiplex PCR amplified TCR alpha and beta CDR3s from RNA. One entry per CDR3 protein, called by TCRdb with MiXCR from the multiplex PCR reads. Of 160,000 or so distinct CDR3 sequences in the sample, roughly 45% are singletons; the top ten hold roughly 5.4%. Source material: glioma tissue, nonneoplastic brain tissue, or PBMCs (not recorded which). These receptors were obtained from a human donor with low-grade glioma or glioblastoma, undergoing nonglioma brain surgery, or in good health (not recorded which).

As concerns this clonotype: This could be a read error, since a much larger clone is one nucleotide away. The chain is built from TRBV15 and TRBJ1-4; 10 nucleotides agree with TRBD1. The CDR3 totals 15 residues. Germline V gene sequence: CDR1 LNHNV, CDR2 YYDKDF (reference sequence). CDR3 loop: CAASRDRGPDEKLFF. The CDR3 DNA sequence: TGTGCCGCCAGCAGAGACAGGGGGCCTGATGAAAAACTGTTTTTT.

CDR3 in DNA: TGTGCCAGCAGCCAAGGACTAGCCGGAGCCCAGTACTTC. Protein: CASSQGLAGAQYF. The chain couples TRBV3-1 to TRBJ2-5; 7 bases match TRBD2. The V gene's germline CDR1 is LGHDT and CDR2 YNNKEL (reference sequence). Trimming removed 1 base from V and 9 bases from J; junction bases left unmatched: 5. This CDR3 contains 13 residues.

The rearrangement links TRBV19 to TRBJ2-7; 11 bases are a match to TRBD2. Per the germline V gene, CDR1 is LNHDA and CDR2 is SQIVND (reference sequence). V shed 5 bases, J shed 1 base, and the junction held 7 bases outside the gene matches. This CDR3 comprises 16 residues. As DNA, the CDR3 is TGTGCCAGTAGTCCCGAGACTAGCGGGGTTTCCTACGAGCAGTACTTC. Translation: CASSPETSGVSYEQYF.

For this clonotype: Just one base apart from a much larger clone, this may be a read error. The chain combines TRBV6-1 with TRBJ2-5; 9 bases are a match to TRBD2. Germline V lookup: CDR1 MNHNS, CDR2 SASEGT. The CDR3 runs to 17 residues. The ends lost 5 bases at V and 4 bases at J; junction bases unmatched: 14. CDR3 residues: CASSHGTSRITSETQYF. The CDR3 DNA sequence: TGTGCCAGCAGTCACGGGACTAGCCGGATAACCTCAGAGACCCAGTACTTC.

This sequence joins TRBV19 and TRBJ1-4; D is unresolved. The ends were cut back, 3 bases at V and 8 bases at J, with 16 bases in the middle. Per germline, CDR1 LNHDA and CDR2 SQIVND (reference sequence). The CDR3 sequence is 15 residues long. The DNA of the CDR3 is TGTGCCAGTAGTATCCTGGAATGGTATAACGAAAAACTGTTTTTT. Protein sequence: CASSILEWYNEKLFF.

The chain links TRBV20-1 to TRBJ1-2; D is unclear. CDR1 and CDR2 (germline): DFQATT, SNEGSKA (reference sequence). CDR3 length: 12 amino acids. Written as DNA, the CDR3 is TGCACCCTTGTTAATTTGATCGATTGCTGCACCTTC. Translated: CTLVNLIDCCTF.

This clonotype was counted many times. This chain uses TRBV6-1 with TRBJ2-1, with D unclear. Germline V gene lookup returns CDR1 MNHNS and CDR2 SASEGT. V shed 7 bases and J shed 7 bases, with 11 bases lying between them. The CDR3 is 12 residues long. The CDR3, as DNA: TGTGCCAGCACACCTTCAAGGAATGAGCAGTTCTTC. Its translation: CASTPSRNEQFF.

As regards this clonotype: This may be a read error: a much more frequent sequence differs by one nucleotide. V and J are TRBV15 and TRBJ2-3, with D tentatively TRBD2 (6 bases). The CDR3 length is 17 residues. V lost 8 bases, J lost 4 bases, and 25 bases lay in between. Germline values: CDR1 LNHNV, CDR2 YYDKDF (reference sequence). The CDR3 region has the DNA TGTGCCACCGCCGATAGTGGGGAGAGCGGGTTACCAGATACGCAGTATTTT. It is translated as CATADSGESGLPDTQYF.

This clonotype was observed at least ten times. This chain joins TRBV28 and TRBJ1-6; 8 bases map to TRBD1. Germline CDR1 MDHEN, CDR2 SYDVKM. The CDR3 loop spans 16 amino acids. V lost 6 bases to trimming and J lost 5 bases; unmatched junction nucleotides: 9. Here the CDR3 reads CASSPDRASNNSPLHF. As DNA, the CDR3 is TGTGCCAGCAGCCCGGACAGGGCTTCCAATAATTCACCCCTCCACTTT.